The 16 T cell receptor beta chains in this list originate from one sample, sequenced in a study of cytomegalovirus exposure and HLA in healthy donors. The PCR contained 60 Vbeta and 13 Jbeta primers. Assay used: immunoSEQ multiplex PCR; TCRdb lists only in-frame clones, some missing. This table has some 150,000 clones, 55% to 75% appearing once. Specimen: PBMCs. The origin of the receptors is a human donor in good health.

This clone was observed once. The chain links TRBV18 to TRBJ2-1; 8 bases line up with TRBD1. The CDR3 length is 14 residues. The V segment lost 5 bases and the J segment 6 bases; nucleotides outside the gene matches: 6. The germline CDR1 and CDR2 sequences are KGHSH and LQKENI. The CDR3 DNA reads TGTGCCAGCTCAGGACAGGGAAGGATCAATGAGCAGTTCTTC. Protein product: CASSGQGRINEQFF.

This clone was counted a few times. The chain is built from TRBV9 and TRBJ1-2; D gene unclear. The CDR3 runs to 15 residues. V shed 6 bases and J shed 4 bases, with 19 bases lying between them. The germline CDR1 and CDR2 sequences are SGDLS and YYNGEE. The CDR3 sequence is CASNPRGREGYGYTF. For the CDR3, the DNA is TGTGCCAGCAACCCACGGGGAAGGGAGGGCTATGGCTACACCTTC.

The V gene is TRBV2, the J gene TRBJ2-2; D gene uncertain. Germline V gene data show CDR1 as SNHLY and CDR2 as FYNNEI. The CDR3 totals 15 residues. V shed 7 bases and J shed 1 base, with 13 bases lying between them. DNA of the CDR3: TGTGCCAGCAAATACGAGACGGGGAACACCGGGGAGCTGTTTTTT. As protein: CASKYETGNTGELFF.

V and J are TRBV27 and TRBJ2-1, with D tentatively TRBD1 (5 bases). The germline V gene encodes CDR1 MNHEY and CDR2 SMNVEV (reference sequence). The CDR3 spans 14 residues. The V gene lost 6 bases and the J gene lost 4 bases, with 13 bases spanning the gap. CDR3 loop: CASRWGGTYNEQFF. In DNA form, the CDR3 reads TGTGCCAGCAGATGGGGCGGAACATACAATGAGCAGTTCTTC.

The J gene is TRBJ2-2, the V gene TRBV18, with TRBD2 matching 9 bases. The CDR3 sequence is 17 residues long. The junction had 9 bases not matched to a gene; V was cut back by 2 bases and J by 5 bases. CDR1 is KGHSH and CDR2 is LQKENI in the germline V gene. The CDR3 is CASSPFSSGGTTGELFF. For the CDR3, the DNA is TGTGCCAGCTCACCATTCAGTAGCGGGGGAACTACCGGGGAGCTGTTTTTT.

This clone was seen a few times. The V and J genes are TRBV9 and TRBJ1-1, with TRBD1 identical over 7 bases. V trimming: 0 bases; J trimming: 3 bases; junction bases outside the gene matches: 5. This CDR3 comprises 15 residues. Germline V CDR1 and CDR2: SGDLS, YYNGEE. The CDR3 protein is CASSVDGTAYTEAFF. As DNA, the CDR3 is TGTGCCAGCAGCGTAGACGGGACAGCTTACACTGAAGCTTTCTTT.

The chain combines TRBV4-3 with TRBJ1-2, with D unresolved. Trimming shortened V by 4 bases and J by 8 bases, and 20 bases separated the two germline ends. CDR1 LGHNA and CDR2 YSLEER come from the germline V gene. CDR3 length: 15 residues. Written as DNA, the CDR3 is TGCGCCAGCAGCCGGGAGATTTCTTCGGGGAGGGGCTACACCTTC. This sequence encodes CASSREISSGRGYTF.

This clone turned up a few times. CDR3 nucleotides: TGTGCCAGCAGTGATCTCAGGGGGCCGCATGAAAAACTGTTTTTT. Amino acid sequence: CASSDLRGPHEKLFF. The V and J genes are TRBV2 and TRBJ1-4; TRBD1 agrees at 8 bases. The CDR3 runs to 15 residues. V gave up 3 bases and J gave up 6 bases; unmatched junction bases: 6. The germline V gene encodes CDR1 SNHLY and CDR2 FYNNEI. The full variable domain, in which reference TRBV2 and TRBJ1-4 provide the parts outside the CDR3, is EPEVTQTPSHQVTQMGQEVILRCVPISNHLYFYWYRQILGQKVEFLVSFYNNEISEKSEIFDDQFSVERPDGSNFTLKIRSTKLEDSAMYFCASSDLRGPHEKLFFGSGTQLSVL.

This clone has a handful of counts. DNA for the CDR3: TGTGCCAGCAGCTTTAGCCCGAACACTGAAGCTTTCTTT. Its translation: CASSFSPNTEAFF. The chain has TRBV11-2 and TRBJ1-1; the D is unclear. Germline CDR1 is SGHAT and CDR2 is FQNNGV. The length of the CDR3 is 13 residues. Trimming took off 3 bases at V and 1 base at J, with 6 bases between the two ends.

The chain couples TRBV10-3 to TRBJ2-2, with 9 bases fitting TRBD2. Trimming cost V 4 bases and J 0 bases; bases outside gene matches: 3. This CDR3 spans 16 amino acids. Looked up from germline, CDR1 is ENHRY and CDR2 is SYGVKD. The CDR3 region is CAISASGGTNTGELFF. CDR3 DNA: TGTGCCATCAGTGCCAGCGGGGGGACGAACACCGGGGAGCTGTTTTTT.

This clone was found a few times. The CDR3 sequence is CASSDTGNNYNEQFF. CDR3 DNA: TGTGCCAGCAGCGATACAGGGAATAACTACAATGAGCAGTTCTTC. This chain uses TRBV11-3 with TRBJ2-1; TRBD1 might be the D (6 bases). Germline V gene data show CDR1 as SGHNT and CDR2 as YENEEA. CDR3 length: 15 residues. V was shortened by 5 bases and J by 3 bases, with 14 bases between the two germline ends.

The chain recombines TRBV10-3 with TRBJ2-3; TRBD2 agrees at 14 bases. V lost 0 bases to trimming and J lost 0 bases; unmatched junction nucleotides: 2. Germline CDR1 reads ENHRY; CDR2 reads SYGVKD. The CDR3 loop spans 18 amino acids. The CDR3, as DNA: TGTGCCATCAGTGAGTCGGGACTAGCGGGGGCTAGCACAGATACGCAGTATTTT. It specifies CAISESGLAGASTDTQYF.

The sample holds a few counts of this clone. This chain joins TRBV27 and TRBJ2-1; 10 nucleotides line up with TRBD2. The CDR3 runs to 16 residues. The germline V gene encodes CDR1 MNHEY and CDR2 SMNVEV (reference sequence). V lost 8 bases to trimming and J lost 5 bases; unmatched junction nucleotides: 12. The DNA of the CDR3 is TGTGCCAGCCGTAACGGAGCGGGGGGGAGAAACAATGAGCAGTTCTTC. Translating gives CASRNGAGGRNNEQFF.

V usage is TRBV5-1 and J usage is TRBJ2-7; maybe TRBD2 (5 bases). Trimming pared 0 bases from V and 0 bases from J, leaving 7 bases between. The CDR3 contains 14 residues. The germline gives CDR1 SGHRS, CDR2 YFSETQ. The CDR3 bases are TGCGCCAGCAGCTTGGGGGGAGTCTCCTACGAGCAGTACTTC. Amino acid sequence: CASSLGGVSYEQYF.

The CDR3 sequence is CASSPGGLATETQYF. CDR3 in DNA: TGTGCCAGCAGCCCAGGGGGACTAGCGACAGAGACCCAGTACTTC. This chain joins TRBV7-3 and TRBJ2-5; 10 nucleotides match TRBD2. Germline loops: CDR1 SGHTA, CDR2 FQGTGA. This CDR3 is built from 15 residues. With 5 bases clipped from V and 4 bases from J, the junction kept 7 bases outside the gene matches.

The J gene is TRBJ1-5, the V gene TRBV7-9; D uncertain. CDR3 length: 13 residues. CDR1 and CDR2 from the germline V gene are SEHNR and FQNEAQ (reference sequence). V lost 1 base to trimming and J lost 6 bases, with 7 bases between them. Written as DNA, the CDR3 is TGTGCCAGCAGCTTAGGGGCGCCTCAGCCCCAGCATTTT. Residues: CASSLGAPQPQHF.